The 30 T cell receptor beta chains below all came from one sample that was sequenced in a study of shared clonotypes between healthy human individuals. Repertoires were generated with immunoSEQ multiplex PCR, while TCRdb's copy carries only in-frame clones and drops some. This repertoire shows over 2 million clones, about 94% found once; its top ten account for approximately 1.2%. Naive-designated CD8 cells lacked CD45RO, were positively enriched for CCR7, and omitted terminally differentiated effector memory CD45RA+ cells. Specimen: naive CD8+ T cells sorted from blood. The receptors were gathered from a young man in good health.

A single count supports this clone. This CDR3 is also generated by other DNA sequences in the sample. This sequence joins TRBV6-1 and TRBJ2-7; D is uncertain. V was pared by 1 base and J by 0 bases, with 4 bases between. CDR3 length: 13 amino acids. Germline V lookup: CDR1 MNHNS, CDR2 SASEGT. The CDR3 DNA is TGTGCCAGCAGTGAAGGTCACTCCTACGAGCAGTACTTC. This gives the protein CASSEGHSYEQYF.

This clone came up once. The chain combines TRBV30 with TRBJ2-5, with D possibly being TRBD1 or TRBD2 (6 bases each). The last part of the DNA fits TRBJ2-7 better; the J call may be wrong. The length of the CDR3 is 16 residues. The germline V gene encodes CDR1 GTSNPN and CDR2 SVGIG (reference sequence). The CDR3 spells CAWTSPGGTGPYEQYF. CDR3 coding DNA: TGTGCCTGGACCTCCCCCGGGGGTACAGGGCCCTACGAGCAGTACTTC.

This chain links TRBV7-6 with TRBJ2-1; the match to TRBD1 covers 7 bases. The length of the CDR3 is 15 residues. CDR1 and CDR2 from the germline V gene are SGHVS and FNYEAQ. The J segment lost 3 bases and the V segment lost 4 bases, leaving 6 bases of the junction unmatched. The CDR3, as DNA: TGTGCCAGCAGCTCCCGGGACAGAGGCTACAATGAGCAGTTCTTC. Translated, it gives CASSSRDRGYNEQFF.

The chain couples TRBV27 to TRBJ2-1, with 7 positions matching TRBD2. CDR3 length: 14 amino acids. With 3 bases clipped from V and 2 bases from J, the junction kept 1 base outside the gene matches. The germline gives CDR1 MNHEY, CDR2 SMNVEV (reference sequence). The CDR3 sequence is CASSFGLAYNEQFF. CDR3 coding DNA: TGTGCCAGCAGTTTCGGACTAGCCTACAATGAGCAGTTCTTC.

The chain employs TRBV19 and TRBJ2-1; 7 positions match TRBD2. The CDR3 extends over 16 amino acids. The junction had 8 bases not matched to a gene; V was cut back by 5 bases and J by 1 base. In germline, CDR1 is LNHDA, CDR2 SQIVND (reference sequence). Here the CDR3 DNA reads TGTGCCAGTAGTGATGAGACTAGCCCTTCCTACAATGAGCAGTTCTTC. It yields the protein CASSDETSPSYNEQFF.

V is TRBV27 and J is TRBJ2-7; maybe TRBD2 (7 bases). The CDR3 sequence is 15 residues long. The V gene lost 7 bases and the J gene lost 1 base, with 17 bases spanning the gap. CDR1 and CDR2 from the germline V gene are MNHEY and SMNVEV (reference sequence). The CDR3 protein is CASKKRDTVSYEQYF. The CDR3 coding sequence is TGTGCCAGCAAGAAGCGGGACACCGTTTCCTACGAGCAGTACTTC.

The J gene is TRBJ1-4, the V gene TRBV27, with a possible D match to TRBD1 (5 bases). Germline CDR1 reads MNHEY; CDR2 reads SMNVEV (reference sequence). The CDR3 sequence is 16 residues long. Trimming cost V 7 bases and J 4 bases, with 19 bases left between them. DNA for the CDR3: TGTGCCAGCAAGGAAGGAGGGGAAGGGATTAATGAAAAACTGTTTTTT. Protein: CASKEGGEGINEKLFF.

The genes are TRBV6-5 and TRBJ1-3, with D uncertain. The V and J ends lost 5 bases and 7 bases respectively, with 6 bases between them. Germline CDR1 is MNHEY and CDR2 is SVGAGI. The CDR3 has 11 residues. In nucleotides, the CDR3 is TGTGCCAGCAGTAATGGGAACACCATATATTTT. It translates to CASSNGNTIYF.

This clone was picked up one time. V is TRBV27 and J is TRBJ1-1, with 7 bases lining up with TRBD1. Germline loops: CDR1 MNHEY, CDR2 SMNVEV (reference sequence). V dropped 5 bases and J dropped 11; count of bases not matched to a gene: 14. This CDR3 has 14 amino acids. The CDR3 bases are TGTGCCAGCAGTCATAGGGACAGCAAATCGGACGCTTTCTTT. It codes for CASSHRDSKSDAFF.

V usage is TRBV5-6 and J usage is TRBJ1-2; D may be TRBD1 (6 bases). The CDR3 runs to 15 residues. V lost 0 bases and J 8 bases, leaving 17 bases between the germline ends. The germline V gene encodes CDR1 SGHDT and CDR2 YYEEEE. CDR3 in DNA: TGTGCCAGCAGCTTGGATCGGAGGGGGGTCTCCGGCTACACCTTC. It encodes CASSLDRRGVSGYTF.

This clone was found once. The genes are TRBV5-4 and TRBJ2-4; maybe TRBD2 (6 bases). CDR1 is SGHNT, CDR2 YYREEE, per germline (reference sequence). This CDR3 has 16 residues. The V end lost 0 bases, the J end lost 0 bases, and 10 bases lay between the germline ends. The CDR3 DNA reads as TGTGCCAGCAGCTTGGTTGGTAGCGGAGCCAAAAACATTCAGTACTTC. Its translation is CASSLVGSGAKNIQYF.

V and J are TRBV9 and TRBJ2-1, with TRBD2 matching 14 bases. With V trimmed by 6 bases and J by 10 bases, 9 bases remained unmatched. There are 15 residues in the CDR3. Germline V gene sequence: CDR1 SGDLS, CDR2 YYNGEE. This CDR3 is CASTPSGLAGEEQFF. CDR3 DNA sequence: TGTGCCAGCACCCCTTCGGGACTAGCGGGGGAAGAGCAGTTCTTC.

The rearrangement links TRBV5-8 to TRBJ2-5, with a weak D call TRBD1 (5 bases). In germline, CDR1 is SGHTS, CDR2 YDEGEE. The ends were cut back, 0 bases at V and 5 bases at J, with 14 bases in the middle. The CDR3 has 15 residues. CDR3 amino acids: CASSLAWGARETQYF. The CDR3 nucleotides read TGTGCCAGCAGCTTGGCCTGGGGCGCTCGGGAGACCCAGTACTTC. Variable domain in full (rest from reference TRBV5-8 and TRBJ2-5): EAGVTQSPTHLIKTRGQQATLRCSPISGHTSVYWYQQALGLGLQFLLWYDEGEERNRGNFPPRFSGRQFPNYSSELNVNALELEDSALYLCASSLAWGARETQYFGPGTRLLVL.

The rearrangement links TRBV7-9 to TRBJ1-3, with a possible D match to TRBD1 (5 bases). The CDR3 has 13 residues. With 2 bases removed from V and 4 bases from J, the gap between germline ends came to 6 bases. Germline loops: CDR1 SEHNR, CDR2 FQNEAQ (reference sequence). This CDR3 reads CASSLPGGNTIYF. DNA of the CDR3: TGTGCCAGCAGCTTACCAGGGGGAAACACCATATATTTT.

A note on this clone: The identical CDR3 is also encoded by other nucleotide sequences in the sample. The CDR3 spells CASSFQGSTEAFF. In DNA form, the CDR3 reads TGTGCCAGCAGCTTTCAGGGCTCCACTGAAGCTTTCTTT. The gene calls are TRBV5-4 and TRBJ1-1; TRBD1 is a possible D gene (5 bases). This CDR3 contains 13 residues. V was shortened by 2 bases and J by 4 bases, with 9 bases between the two germline ends. Germline V lookup: CDR1 SGHNT, CDR2 YYREEE (reference sequence).

J is TRBJ1-1 and V is TRBV11-2, with D uncertain. This CDR3 has 14 amino acids. V was cut by 3 bases and J by 0 bases, with 8 bases left in between. The germline gives CDR1 SGHAT, CDR2 FQNNGV. CDR3 DNA sequence: TGTGCCAGCAGCTTCTCACAACTGAACACTGAAGCTTTCTTT. Amino acids: CASSFSQLNTEAFF.

The chain carries TRBV2 and TRBJ2-3, with 10 bases aligning to TRBD1. The CDR3 covers 17 residues. Germline V gives CDR1 SNHLY, CDR2 FYNNEI. V trimming: 7 bases; J trimming: 0 bases; junction bases outside the gene matches: 10. Written as DNA, the CDR3 is TGTGCCAGCACCCCGGGACAGGGGTCTGGGAGCACAGATACGCAGTATTTT. Its translation is CASTPGQGSGSTDTQYF.

The table lists this clone with a count of one. This sample includes further DNA sequences coding for the same CDR3. The J gene is TRBJ2-3, the V gene TRBV2; TRBD2 agrees at 11 bases. V trimming: 5 bases; J trimming: 0 bases; junction bases outside the gene matches: 4. The germline V gene has CDR1 SNHLY and CDR2 FYNNEI. This CDR3 has 16 residues. CDR3 protein: CASSSGLAASTDTQYF. For the CDR3, the DNA is TGTGCCAGCAGTTCGGGACTAGCGGCTAGCACAGATACGCAGTATTTT.

This clone has a single count. The genes are TRBV5-6 and TRBJ2-5, with D hard to call. Trimming stripped 0 bases from V and 2 bases from J, with 14 bases between. This CDR3 has 16 residues. Germline V gives CDR1 SGHDT, CDR2 YYEEEE. The chain's CDR3 is CASSLEDLLGQETQYF. CDR3 nucleotide sequence: TGTGCCAGCAGCTTGGAGGACCTCCTGGGACAAGAGACCCAGTACTTC.

This sequence joins TRBV10-1 and TRBJ2-1, with 7 nucleotides matching TRBD2. V gave up 2 bases and J gave up 5 bases; unmatched junction bases: 6. In germline, CDR1 is WNHNN, CDR2 SYGVQD (reference sequence). The CDR3 is made up of 15 amino acids. The CDR3 reads CASSEKVAGDNEQFF. The DNA for the CDR3 is TGCGCCAGCAGTGAGAAGGTAGCGGGCGACAATGAGCAGTTCTTC.

The rearrangement links TRBV5-1 to TRBJ2-5, with D maybe TRBD1 (6 bases). The J call may be faulty, since TRBJ2-7 better matches the DNA end. In germline, CDR1 is SGHRS, CDR2 YFSETQ. The CDR3 sequence is 13 residues long. CDR3 amino acids: CASSLERGNEQYF. For the CDR3, the DNA is TGCGCCAGCAGCTTGGAAAGGGGGAACGAGCAGTACTTC.

This chain uses TRBV2 with TRBJ2-1; D is unresolved. V dropped 10 bases and J dropped 4 bases, with 17 bases sitting between them. The CDR3 spans 14 residues. Germline loops: CDR1 SNHLY, CDR2 FYNNEI. This CDR3 is CATIKGGLYNEQFF. CDR3 nucleotides: TGTGCCACCATTAAGGGCGGTTTATACAATGAGCAGTTCTTC.

The chain joins TRBV30 to TRBJ1-1; perhaps TRBD1 as D (6 bases). The CDR3 sequence is 15 residues long. V lost 5 bases, J lost 5 bases, and 21 bases lay in between. Germline V CDR1 and CDR2: GTSNPN, SVGIG (reference sequence). CDR3 nucleotide sequence: TGTGCCTGGGATGTGGCCGGGGGCGTAGGTACTGAAGCTTTCTTT. This gives the protein CAWDVAGGVGTEAFF.

The chain has TRBV5-1 and TRBJ2-7; TRBD2 might be the D (5 bases). Germline CDR1 reads SGHRS; CDR2 reads YFSETQ. The CDR3 spans 13 residues. V was pared by 4 bases and J by 4 bases, with 12 bases between. The CDR3 spells CASSPGLDYEQYF. Here the CDR3 DNA reads TGCGCCAGCAGCCCTGGACTGGATTACGAGCAGTACTTC.

This rearrangement joins TRBV6-5 to TRBJ2-5; D remains unclear. CDR3 size: 13 residues. V lost 0 bases, J lost 1 base, and 3 bases lay in between. CDR1 is MNHEY, CDR2 SVGAGI, per germline. The CDR3 nucleotides are TGTGCCAGCAGTTACTCGATCCAAGAGACCCAGTACTTC. Translation gives CASSYSIQETQYF.

The J gene is TRBJ2-3, the V gene TRBV7-8; tentatively, D is TRBD2 (6 bases). The V and J ends lost 2 bases and 0 bases respectively, with 9 bases between them. Germline V gene sequence: CDR1 SGHVS, CDR2 FQNEAQ. This CDR3 has 15 amino acids. The CDR3 loop reads CASSLLSGSTDTQYF. DNA for the CDR3: TGTGCCAGCAGCTTATTAAGCGGGAGCACAGATACGCAGTATTTT.

In regard to this clone: A much larger clone lies a single base off, so this may be a read error. The same CDR3 also results from other DNA sequences found in this sample. The V and J genes are TRBV27 and TRBJ2-7; TRBD1 agrees at 11 bases. CDR3 size: 14 residues. Germline V CDR1 and CDR2: MNHEY, SMNVEV (reference sequence). After removal of 5 bases from V and 4 bases from J, the junction contained 4 bases not matched to a gene. This CDR3 is CASSPGTGGYEQYF. The DNA of the CDR3 is TGTGCCAGCAGTCCCGGGACAGGGGGATACGAGCAGTACTTC.

The chain has TRBV6-1 and TRBJ2-7; D is ambiguous. The CDR3 has 15 residues. V was pared by 2 bases and J by 5 bases, with 16 bases between. Germline loops: CDR1 MNHNS, CDR2 SASEGT. CDR3 coding DNA: TGTGCCAGCAGTGAACCGCCCGGCAGGTCCGACGAGCAGTACTTC. It codes for CASSEPPGRSDEQYF.

This clone was recorded once. The J gene is TRBJ2-2, the V gene TRBV13, with 13 bases matching TRBD2. The germline CDR1 and CDR2 sequences are PRHDT and FYEKMQ (reference sequence). CDR3 length: 16 residues. The V segment lost 4 bases and the J segment 5 bases; nucleotides outside the gene matches: 4. The CDR3 reads CASSSGLAGETGELFF. The CDR3 nucleotides are TGTGCCAGCAGCTCTGGACTAGCGGGGGAGACCGGGGAGCTGTTTTTT.

The rearrangement uses TRBV6-4 and TRBJ2-5; D remains ambiguous. Trimming took 8 bases from V and 2 from J, leaving 9 bases between them. This CDR3 spans 12 amino acids. The germline V gene has CDR1 MRHNA and CDR2 SNTAGT. As DNA, the CDR3 is TGTGCCAGCCCCAGCACTCAAGAGACCCAGTACTTC. The encoded protein is CASPSTQETQYF.